This T cell receptor (beta chain) was documented in a study of shared clonotypes between healthy human individuals. Cells designated naive CD8 were CD45RO-negative and were positively selected for CCR7, with terminally differentiated effector memory CD45RA+ cells excluded. Using immunoSEQ multiplex PCR, the repertoire was profiled, and TCRdb retains in-frame clones only, with some absent. The table has more than 2 million clones, roughly 93% seen once. This clone has only one observation. The source of this sequence is a man aged 18 to 30 in good health. Some clones in this sample may be carry-over from other donors' samples. The sequencing sample was made of naive CD8+ T cells from PBMCs.

This CDR3 is CASSQPGGANEKLFF. The CDR3 region has the DNA TGCGCCAGCAGCCAGCCGGGAGGCGCTAATGAAAAACTGTTTTTT. The rearrangement joins TRBV4-1 to TRBJ1-4, with D uncertain. The CDR3 has 15 residues. Germline CDR1 is MGHRA and CDR2 is YSYEKL. The ends were cut back, 3 bases at V and 3 bases at J, with 11 bases in the middle.